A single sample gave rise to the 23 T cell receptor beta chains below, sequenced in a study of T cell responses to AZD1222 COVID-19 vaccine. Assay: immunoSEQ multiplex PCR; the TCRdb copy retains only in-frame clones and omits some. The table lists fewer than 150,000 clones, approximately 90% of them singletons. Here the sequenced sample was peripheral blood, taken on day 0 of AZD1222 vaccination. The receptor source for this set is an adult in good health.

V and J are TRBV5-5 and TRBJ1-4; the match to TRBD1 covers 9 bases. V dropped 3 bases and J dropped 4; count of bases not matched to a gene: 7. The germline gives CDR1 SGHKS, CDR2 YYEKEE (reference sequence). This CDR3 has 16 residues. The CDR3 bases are TGTGCCAGCAGCTCCGAAACGGGACAGGGTAATGAAAAACTGTTTTTT. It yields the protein CASSSETGQGNEKLFF.

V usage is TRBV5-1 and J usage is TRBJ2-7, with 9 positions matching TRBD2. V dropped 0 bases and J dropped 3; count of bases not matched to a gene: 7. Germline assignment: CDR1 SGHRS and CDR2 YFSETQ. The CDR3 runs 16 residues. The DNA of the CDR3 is TGCGCCAGCAGCTTGGGAGCCGGGACTAGCAACTACGAGCAGTACTTC. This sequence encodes CASSLGAGTSNYEQYF.

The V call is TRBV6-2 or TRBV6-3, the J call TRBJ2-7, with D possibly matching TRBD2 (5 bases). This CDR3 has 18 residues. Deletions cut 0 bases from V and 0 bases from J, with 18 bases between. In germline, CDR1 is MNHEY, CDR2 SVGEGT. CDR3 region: CASSYSTAGGSYSYEQYF. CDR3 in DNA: TGTGCCAGCAGTTACTCGACCGCTGGCGGGTCGTACTCCTACGAGCAGTACTTC.

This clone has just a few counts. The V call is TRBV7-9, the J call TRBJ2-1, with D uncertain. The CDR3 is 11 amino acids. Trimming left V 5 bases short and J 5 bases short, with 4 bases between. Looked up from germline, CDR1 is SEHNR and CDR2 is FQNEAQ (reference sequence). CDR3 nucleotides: TGTGCCAGCAGCCTGAACAATGAGCAGTTCTTC. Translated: CASSLNNEQFF. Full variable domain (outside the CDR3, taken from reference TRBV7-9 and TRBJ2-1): DTGVSQNPRHKITKRGQNVTFRCDPISEHNRLYWYRQTLGQGPEFLTYFQNEAQLEKSRLLSDRFSAERPKGSFSTLEIQRTEQGDSAMYLCASSLNNEQFFGPGTRLTVL.

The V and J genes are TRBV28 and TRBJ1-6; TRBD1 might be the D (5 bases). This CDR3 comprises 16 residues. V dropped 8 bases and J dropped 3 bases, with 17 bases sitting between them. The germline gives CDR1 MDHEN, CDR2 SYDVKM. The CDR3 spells CASLTMGENYNSPLHF. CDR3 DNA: TGTGCCAGCCTTACAATGGGGGAAAACTATAATTCACCCCTCCACTTT. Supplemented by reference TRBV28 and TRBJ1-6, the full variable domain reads DVKVTQSSRYLVKRTGEKVFLECVQDMDHENMFWYRQDPGLGLRLIYFSYDVKMKEKGDIPEGYSVSREKKERFSLILESASTNQTSMYLCASLTMGENYNSPLHFGNGTRLTVT.

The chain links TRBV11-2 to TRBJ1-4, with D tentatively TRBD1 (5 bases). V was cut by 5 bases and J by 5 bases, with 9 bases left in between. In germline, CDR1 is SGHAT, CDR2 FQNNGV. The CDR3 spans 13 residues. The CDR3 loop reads CASSPRGNEKLFF. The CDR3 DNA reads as TGTGCCAGCAGCCCCCGGGGGAATGAAAAACTGTTTTTT.

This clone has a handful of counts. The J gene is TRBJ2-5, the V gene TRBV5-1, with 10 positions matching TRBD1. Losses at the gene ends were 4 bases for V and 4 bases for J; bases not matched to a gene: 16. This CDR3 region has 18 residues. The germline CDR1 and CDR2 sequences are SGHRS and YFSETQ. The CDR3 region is CASSPRTGGTQARETQYF. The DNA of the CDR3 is TGCGCCAGCAGCCCAAGGACAGGGGGAACTCAGGCGAGAGAGACCCAGTACTTC.

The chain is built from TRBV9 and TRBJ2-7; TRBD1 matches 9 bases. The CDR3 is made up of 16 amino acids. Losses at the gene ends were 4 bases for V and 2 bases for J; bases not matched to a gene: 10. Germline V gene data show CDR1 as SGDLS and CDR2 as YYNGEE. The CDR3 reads CASSPGEGQGTYEQYF. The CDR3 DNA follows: TGTGCCAGCAGCCCCGGAGAGGGACAGGGTACCTACGAGCAGTACTTC.

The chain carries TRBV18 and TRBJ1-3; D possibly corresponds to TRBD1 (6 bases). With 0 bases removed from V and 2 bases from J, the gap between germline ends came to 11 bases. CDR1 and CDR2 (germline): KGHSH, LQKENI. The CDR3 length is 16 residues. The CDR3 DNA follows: TGTGCCAGCTCACCACCCACGGGGGCGCCTGGAAACACCATATATTTT. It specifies CASSPPTGAPGNTIYF.

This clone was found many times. CDR3 DNA sequence: TGTGCCAGCAGTTTTGCCGGAAACACCATATATTTT. As protein: CASSFAGNTIYF. The V call is TRBV6-2 or TRBV6-3, the J call TRBJ1-3; no definite D call. CDR1 is MNHEY and CDR2 is SVGEGT in the germline V gene. V lost 4 bases and J lost 4, with 5 bases in between. This CDR3 has 12 amino acids.

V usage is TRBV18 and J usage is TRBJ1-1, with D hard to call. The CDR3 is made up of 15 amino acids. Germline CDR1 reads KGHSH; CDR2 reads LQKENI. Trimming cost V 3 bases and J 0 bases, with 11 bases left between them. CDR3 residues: CASSPIRGVNTEAFF. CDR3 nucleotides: TGTGCCAGCTCACCGATACGGGGTGTGAACACTGAAGCTTTCTTT.

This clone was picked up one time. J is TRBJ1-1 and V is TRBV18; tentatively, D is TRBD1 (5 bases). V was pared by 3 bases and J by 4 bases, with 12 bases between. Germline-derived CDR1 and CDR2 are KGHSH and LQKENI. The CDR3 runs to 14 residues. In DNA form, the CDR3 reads TGTGCCAGCTCACCGGCGGGGGAGCCCACTGAAGCTTTCTTT. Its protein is CASSPAGEPTEAFF.

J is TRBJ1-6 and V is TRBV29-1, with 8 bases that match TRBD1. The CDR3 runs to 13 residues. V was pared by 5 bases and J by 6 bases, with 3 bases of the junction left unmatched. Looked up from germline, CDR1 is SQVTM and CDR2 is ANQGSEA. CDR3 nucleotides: TGCAGCGTTCGGACAGGGCTTAATTCACCCCTCCACTTT. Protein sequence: CSVRTGLNSPLHF. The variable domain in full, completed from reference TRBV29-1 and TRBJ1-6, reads SAVISQKPSRDICQRGTSLTIQCQVDSQVTMMFWYRQQPGQSLTLIATANQGSEATYESGFVIDKFPISRPNLTFSTLTVSNMSPEDSSIYLCSVRTGLNSPLHFGNGTRLTVT.

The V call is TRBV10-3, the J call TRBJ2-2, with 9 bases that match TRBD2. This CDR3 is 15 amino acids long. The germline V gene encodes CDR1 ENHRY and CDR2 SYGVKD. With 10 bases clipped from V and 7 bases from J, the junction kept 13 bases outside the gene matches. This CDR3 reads CATAGGPPFGGELFF. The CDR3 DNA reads TGTGCCACCGCGGGGGGGCCCCCATTCGGCGGGGAGCTGTTTTTT.

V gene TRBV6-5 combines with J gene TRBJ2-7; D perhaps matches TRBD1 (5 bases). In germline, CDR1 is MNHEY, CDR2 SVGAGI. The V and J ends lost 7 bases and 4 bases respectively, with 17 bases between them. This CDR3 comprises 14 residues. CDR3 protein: CASITGENWYEQYF. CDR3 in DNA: TGTGCCAGCATTACAGGCGAGAATTGGTACGAGCAGTACTTC.

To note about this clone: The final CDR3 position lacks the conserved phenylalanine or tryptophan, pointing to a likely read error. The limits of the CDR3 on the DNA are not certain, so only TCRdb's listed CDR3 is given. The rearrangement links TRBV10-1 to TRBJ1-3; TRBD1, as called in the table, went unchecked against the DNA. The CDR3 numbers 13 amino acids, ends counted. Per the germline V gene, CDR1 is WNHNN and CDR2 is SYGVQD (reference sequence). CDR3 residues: CASSDSGTGVDWV.

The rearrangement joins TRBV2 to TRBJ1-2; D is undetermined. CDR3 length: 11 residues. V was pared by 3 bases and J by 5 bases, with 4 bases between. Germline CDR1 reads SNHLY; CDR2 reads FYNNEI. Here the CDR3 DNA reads TGTGCCAGCAGTGAGTGGTATGGCTACACCTTC. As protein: CASSEWYGYTF.

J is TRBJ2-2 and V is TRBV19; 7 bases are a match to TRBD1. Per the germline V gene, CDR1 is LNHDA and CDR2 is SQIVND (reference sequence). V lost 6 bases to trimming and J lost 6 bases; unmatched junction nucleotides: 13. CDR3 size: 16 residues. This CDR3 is CASSPSVRGQAGELFF. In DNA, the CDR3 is TGTGCCAGTAGCCCGTCGGTGAGGGGGCAGGCCGGGGAGCTGTTTTTT.

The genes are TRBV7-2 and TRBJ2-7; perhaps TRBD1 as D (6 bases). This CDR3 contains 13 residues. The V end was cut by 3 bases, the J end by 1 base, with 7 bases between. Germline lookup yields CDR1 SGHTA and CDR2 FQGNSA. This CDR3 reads CASSLDSSYEQYF. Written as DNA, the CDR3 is TGTGCCAGCAGCTTGGACAGTTCCTACGAGCAGTACTTC.

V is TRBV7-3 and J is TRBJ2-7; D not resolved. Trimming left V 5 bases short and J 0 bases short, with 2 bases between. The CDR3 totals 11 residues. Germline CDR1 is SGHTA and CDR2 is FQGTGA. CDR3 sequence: CASSTSYEQYF. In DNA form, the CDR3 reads TGTGCCAGCAGCACCTCCTACGAGCAGTACTTC.

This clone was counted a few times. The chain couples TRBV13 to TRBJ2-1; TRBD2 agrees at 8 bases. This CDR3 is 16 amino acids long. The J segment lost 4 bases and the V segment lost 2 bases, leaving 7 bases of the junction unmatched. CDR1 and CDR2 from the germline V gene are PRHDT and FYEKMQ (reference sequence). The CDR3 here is CASSLWQTGGYNEQFF. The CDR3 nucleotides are TGTGCCAGCAGCTTATGGCAGACGGGAGGGTACAATGAGCAGTTCTTC. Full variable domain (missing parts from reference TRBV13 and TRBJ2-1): AAGVIQSPRHLIKEKRETATLKCYPIPRHDTVYWYQQGPGQDPQFLISFYEKMQSDKGSIPDRFSAQQFSDYHSELNMSSLELGDSALYFCASSLWQTGGYNEQFFGPGTRLTVL.

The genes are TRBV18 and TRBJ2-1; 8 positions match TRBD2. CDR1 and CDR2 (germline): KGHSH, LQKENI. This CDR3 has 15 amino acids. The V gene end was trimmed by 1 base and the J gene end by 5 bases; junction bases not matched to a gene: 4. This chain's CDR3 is CASSPRVSGNNEQFF. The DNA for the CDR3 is TGTGCCAGCTCACCACGAGTTAGCGGGAACAATGAGCAGTTCTTC.

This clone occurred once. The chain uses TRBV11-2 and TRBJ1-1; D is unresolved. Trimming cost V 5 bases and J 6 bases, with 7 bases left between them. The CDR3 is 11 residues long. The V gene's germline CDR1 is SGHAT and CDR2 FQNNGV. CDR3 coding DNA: TGTGCCAGCAGCACGTACGCTGAAGCTTTCTTT. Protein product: CASSTYAEAFF.